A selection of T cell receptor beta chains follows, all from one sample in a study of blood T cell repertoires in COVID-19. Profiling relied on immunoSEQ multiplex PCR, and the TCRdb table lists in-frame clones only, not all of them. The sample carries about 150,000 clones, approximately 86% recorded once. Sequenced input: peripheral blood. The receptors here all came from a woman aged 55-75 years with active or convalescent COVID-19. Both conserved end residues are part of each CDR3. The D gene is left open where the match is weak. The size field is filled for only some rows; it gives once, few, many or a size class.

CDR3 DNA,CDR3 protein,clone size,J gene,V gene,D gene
TGCGCCAGCAGTCTGCAGGGGACCGATGAGCAGTTCTTC,CASSLQGTDEQFF,NA,TRBJ2-1,TRBV5-1,NA
TGCGCCAGCAGCCAGGGGGACAGGGCTGGAAACACCATATATTTT,CASSQGDRAGNTIYF,few,TRBJ1-3,TRBV4-3,TRBD1
TGTGCCAGCAGCATCCGGGACAGGGGAAGTAGGTCACCCCTCCACTTT,CASSIRDRGSRSPLHF,NA,TRBJ1-6,TRBV5-4,TRBD1
TGCGCCAGCAGCTTGGGGGACAGTACAGATACGCAGTATTTT,CASSLGDSTDTQYF,NA,TRBJ2-3,TRBV5-1,TRBD1
TGCGCCAGCAGCCAAGTATTGACTAGCGGAGGATACAATGAGCAGTTCTTC,CASSQVLTSGGYNEQFF,once,TRBJ2-1,TRBV4-3,TRBD2
TGTGCCAGCAGCTTCGCTCCCCCGGGGACAGGCACAGATACGCAGTATTTT,CASSFAPPGTGTDTQYF,once,TRBJ2-3,TRBV7-2,TRBD1
TGTGCCAGTAGTACAAAGACGGCGGGTATGAACACTGAAGCTTTCTTT,CASSTKTAGMNTEAFF,NA,TRBJ1-1,TRBV19,NA
TGTGCCACCAATGCACCACAGGGCCGGGGAAAATTCTCTGGGGCCAACGTCCTGACTTTC,CATNAPQGRGKFSGANVLTF,NA,TRBJ2-6,TRBV24-1,NA
TGTGCTAGCAGCTTATCCACTAGCGCGAGCACAGATACGCAGTATTTT,CASSLSTSASTDTQYF,NA,TRBJ2-3,TRBV7-7,TRBD2
TGTGCCAGCAGTCAGGGGACAGGGGGTGGCTACACCTTC,CASSQGTGGGYTF,NA,TRBJ1-2,TRBV6-6,TRBD1
TGTGCCAGCACCTCGACAAGGGGAACTGAAGCTTTCTTT,CASTSTRGTEAFF,NA,TRBJ1-1,TRBV12-3/TRBV12-4,NA
TGCGCCAGCAGCCAAGATAACAGCTACCCCAACTATGGCTACACCTTC,CASSQDNSYPNYGYTF,few,TRBJ1-2,TRBV4-3,NA
TGTGCCAGCAGCCCATACTATACTAGCGCGGGGCATCAAGAGACCCAGTACTTC,CASSPYYTSAGHQETQYF,NA,TRBJ2-5,TRBV27,TRBD2
TGTGCCAGCGCGGGGGACCCTTACGAGCAGTACTTC,CASAGDPYEQYF,NA,TRBJ2-7,TRBV12-3/TRBV12-4,TRBD2
TGCGCCAGCAGCCAAGAATTCCCGGGGCAGGGGGAGACCCAGTACTTC,CASSQEFPGQGETQYF,once,TRBJ2-5,TRBV4-3,NA
TGTGCCAGCAGTTTACCACAGGGGGCCGACACTGAAGCTTTCTTT,CASSLPQGADTEAFF,NA,TRBJ1-1,TRBV28,TRBD1